The 20 T cell receptor beta chains below all came from one sample that was sequenced in a study of T cells after yellow fever vaccination. TCRdb reprocessed the 5' RACE reads via MiXCR and lists one record per CDR3 protein. Counted here are more than 300,000 distinct CDR3 sequences, 3.5% to 5% occurring once; the ten biggest clones make up roughly 19%. The source material was PBMCs, sampled 15 days after the yellow fever booster vaccination. The source of these receptors is a man aged 18-30 years who received the YFV17D yellow fever vaccine.

The V and J genes are TRBV6-5 and TRBJ2-5; tentatively, D is TRBD2 (6 bases). Trimming removed 0 bases at V and 7 bases at J, with 12 bases between. The germline gives CDR1 MNHEY, CDR2 SVGAGI. This CDR3 is built from 14 residues. CDR3 region: CASSYSGGDGTQYF. CDR3 coding DNA: TGTGCCAGCAGTTACTCGGGGGGTGACGGGACCCAGTACTTC.

This clonotype was recorded many times. The chain combines TRBV5-1 with TRBJ1-2; 9 positions agree with TRBD1. Germline CDR1 reads SGHRS; CDR2 reads YFSETQ. V trimming: 2 bases; J trimming: 7 bases; junction bases outside the gene matches: 6. This CDR3 has 14 residues. The CDR3 is CASSFSQGASGYTF. The CDR3 DNA reads TGCGCCAGCAGCTTTTCACAGGGGGCAAGTGGCTACACCTTC.

The sample holds many counts of this clonotype. The J gene is TRBJ2-1, the V gene TRBV7-2, with 7 bases aligning to TRBD1. This CDR3 has 12 amino acids. The germline gives CDR1 SGHTA, CDR2 FQGNSA. V shed 4 bases and J 13 bases; nucleotides not matched to a gene: 7. CDR3 in DNA: TGTGCCAGCAGCTCACAGGGGACCGTCCAGTTCTTC. As protein: CASSSQGTVQFF.

As to this clonotype: A much bigger clone sits one base away, suggesting this may be a read error. The rearrangement uses TRBV12-3 or TRBV12-4 and TRBJ2-3, with a possible D match to TRBD1 (6 bases). The CDR3 sequence is 14 residues long. The V and J ends lost 7 bases and 3 bases respectively, with 14 bases between them. CDR3 in DNA: TGTGCCAGCATCCACCAAACAGGGACAGATACGCAGTATTTT. Translating it yields CASIHQTGTDTQYF.

This clonotype was seen only a few times. The V call is TRBV7-2, the J call TRBJ2-7; 9 nucleotides line up with TRBD1. The CDR3 is 15 amino acids. J gave up 4 bases and V 5 bases, and 9 bases lay outside the gene matches. Germline V gene data show CDR1 as SGHTA and CDR2 as FQGNSA. CDR3: CASSPSGQGPYEQYF. Here the CDR3 DNA reads TGTGCCAGCAGCCCCTCGGGACAGGGACCGTACGAGCAGTACTTC. Full variable domain (missing parts from reference TRBV7-2 and TRBJ2-7): GAGVSQSPSNKVTEKGKDVELRCDPISGHTALYWYRQSLGQGLEFLIYFQGNSAPDKSGLPSDRFSAERTGGSVSTLTIQRTQQEDSAVYLCASSPSGQGPYEQYFGPGTRLTVT.

The table lists this clonotype with many counts. The V gene is TRBV12-3 or TRBV12-4, the J gene TRBJ1-5; D perhaps matches TRBD1 (6 bases). The V end was cut by 6 bases, the J end by 1 base, with 10 bases between. This CDR3 comprises 14 residues. The DNA of the CDR3 is TGTGCCAGCAGGATTACAGGGAGCAATCAGCCCCAGCATTTT. This encodes CASRITGSNQPQHF.

This chain connects TRBV7-6 to TRBJ1-1; TRBD1 aligns across 10 bases. The germline CDR1 and CDR2 sequences are SGHVS and FNYEAQ. The CDR3 covers 17 residues. The trim removed 0 bases at V and 3 bases at J, leaving 7 bases unmatched. The CDR3 is CASSLASRDRGYTEAFF. CDR3 DNA: TGTGCCAGCAGCTTAGCTAGCCGGGACAGGGGCTACACTGAAGCTTTCTTT. Full variable domain (outside the CDR3, taken from reference TRBV7-6 and TRBJ1-1): GAGVSQSPRYKVTKRGQDVALRCDPISGHVSLYWYRQALGQGPEFLTYFNYEAQQDKSGLPNDRFSAERPEGSISTLTIQRTEQRDSAMYRCASSLASRDRGYTEAFFGQGTRLTVV.

Ten or more counts support this clonotype. The chain links TRBV10-2 to TRBJ2-3; D not certain. The CDR3 sequence is 15 residues long. Trimming stripped 4 bases from V and 1 base from J, with 12 bases between. From germline, CDR1 is WSHSY and CDR2 SAAADI. DNA of the CDR3: TGCGCCAGCAGTGGAAGTAATAAGGGCACAGATACGCAGTATTTT. This gives the protein CASSGSNKGTDTQYF.

This clonotype was recorded at least ten times. The rearrangement joins TRBV7-2 to TRBJ2-1, with D uncertain. The V and J ends lost 1 base and 7 bases respectively, with 8 bases between them. From germline, CDR1 is SGHTA and CDR2 FQGNSA. The CDR3 has 13 residues. CDR3 sequence: CASSLGTRNEQFF. CDR3 coding DNA: TGTGCCAGCAGCTTAGGGACCCGAAATGAGCAGTTCTTC.

This clonotype showed up many times. The V call is TRBV12-3 or TRBV12-4, the J call TRBJ1-1, with unresolved D. Trimming removed 3 bases from V and 3 bases from J, with 11 bases in between. The CDR3 extends over 14 amino acids. The CDR3 region is CASSLGVGYTEAFF. In DNA form, the CDR3 reads TGTGCCAGCAGTTTGGGAGTAGGGTACACTGAAGCTTTCTTT.

This clonotype showed up many times. The rearrangement joins TRBV20-1 to TRBJ2-7; D call uncertain. V dropped 2 bases and J dropped 6 bases, with 5 bases sitting between them. The V gene's germline CDR1 is DFQATT and CDR2 SNEGSKA (reference sequence). There are 10 residues in the CDR3. The CDR3 DNA is TGCAGTGCTAGATACATCGAGCAGTACTTC. It yields the protein CSARYIEQYF.

This clonotype was detected ten times or more. The chain uses TRBV20-1 and TRBJ2-5; 9 nucleotides match TRBD2. Germline CDR1 and CDR2: DFQATT and SNEGSKA (reference sequence). This CDR3 has 15 residues. After removal of 0 bases from V and 5 bases from J, the junction contained 7 bases not matched to a gene. This chain's CDR3 is CSARDSGGPGETQYF. For the CDR3, the DNA is TGCAGTGCTAGAGATAGCGGGGGACCGGGCGAGACCCAGTACTTC.

The genes are TRBV7-2 and TRBJ2-7; D is perhaps TRBD1 (6 bases). With 3 bases removed from V and 0 bases from J, the gap between germline ends came to 15 bases. In germline, CDR1 is SGHTA, CDR2 FQGNSA. The CDR3 contains 16 residues. CDR3 amino acids: CASSFPSDRSSYEQYF. The CDR3 nucleotides read TGTGCCAGCAGCTTCCCCTCAGACAGGTCCTCCTACGAGCAGTACTTC.

The chain carries TRBV5-1 and TRBJ2-5; 7 bases agree with TRBD1. The CDR3 length is 16 residues. V gave up 2 bases and J gave up 5 bases; unmatched junction bases: 12. From germline, CDR1 is SGHRS and CDR2 YFSETQ. The CDR3 sequence: CASSLRAGVTGETQYF. DNA of the CDR3: TGCGCCAGCAGCTTACGGGCAGGGGTGACAGGGGAGACCCAGTACTTC.

The V and J genes are TRBV5-5 and TRBJ2-2; the D gene could be TRBD1 or TRBD2 (6 bases each). Germline V gene lookup returns CDR1 SGHKS and CDR2 YYEKEE (reference sequence). The CDR3 covers 16 residues. Trimming removed 3 bases at V and 1 base at J, with 13 bases between. CDR3 sequence: CASSYGGGQNTGELFF. In nucleotides, the CDR3 is TGTGCCAGCAGCTATGGAGGGGGGCAGAACACCGGGGAGCTGTTTTTT.

The chain has TRBV18 and TRBJ1-5, with TRBD1 matching 7 bases. The CDR3 is 15 amino acids. CDR1 KGHSH and CDR2 LQKENI come from the germline V gene. J lost 4 bases, V lost 3 bases, and 6 bases had no gene match. CDR3 nucleotides: TGTGCCAGCTCACCGGCAGCAGGGGGTAATCAGCCCCAGCATTTT. It codes for CASSPAAGGNQPQHF.

This clonotype has just a few counts. This rearrangement joins TRBV5-1 to TRBJ1-4, with D possibly matching TRBD1 (5 bases). The length of the CDR3 is 15 residues. V was pared by 0 bases and J by 5 bases, with 11 bases between. Germline loops: CDR1 SGHRS, CDR2 YFSETQ. CDR3 amino acids: CASSLAAGPNEKLFF. The CDR3 DNA reads as TGCGCCAGCAGCTTGGCCGCGGGGCCGAATGAAAAACTGTTTTTT.

This clonotype has a count of ten or more. V usage is TRBV4-3 and J usage is TRBJ1-6; 9 nucleotides align to TRBD1. Per the germline V gene, CDR1 is LGHNA and CDR2 is YSLEER. The V and J ends lost 0 bases and 9 bases, in that order; junction bases with no gene match: 6. The CDR3 length is 16 residues. CDR3 DNA sequence: TGCGCCAGCAGCCAAGATCTCGGGGGACAGGGTTCACCCCTCCACTTT. Translating gives CASSQDLGGQGSPLHF.

Only a few counts were recorded for this clonotype. The gene calls are TRBV20-1 and TRBJ1-5; no definite D call. Deletions cut 5 bases from V and 11 bases from J, with 7 bases between. There are 9 residues in the CDR3. Germline-derived CDR1 and CDR2 are DFQATT and SNEGSKA (reference sequence). The CDR3, as DNA: TGCAGTGCTCCGGGATCCCAGCATTTT. Residues: CSAPGSQHF.

This clonotype appeared many times. The chain recombines TRBV29-1 with TRBJ1-1, with D possibly TRBD1 on 5 matching bases. This CDR3 contains 14 residues. Trimming took 0 bases from V and 5 from J, leaving 13 bases between them. Germline V gene lookup returns CDR1 SQVTM and CDR2 ANQGSEA. For the CDR3, the DNA is TGCAGCGTTGAAGATCTGGGGGGAGGGACTGAAGCTTTCTTT. Amino acids: CSVEDLGGGTEAFF. The whole variable domain, filled in from reference TRBV29-1 and TRBJ1-1, reads SAVISQKPSRDICQRGTSLTIQCQVDSQVTMMFWYRQQPGQSLTLIATANQGSEATYESGFVIDKFPISRPNLTFSTLTVSNMSPEDSSIYLCSVEDLGGGTEAFFGQGTRLTVV.